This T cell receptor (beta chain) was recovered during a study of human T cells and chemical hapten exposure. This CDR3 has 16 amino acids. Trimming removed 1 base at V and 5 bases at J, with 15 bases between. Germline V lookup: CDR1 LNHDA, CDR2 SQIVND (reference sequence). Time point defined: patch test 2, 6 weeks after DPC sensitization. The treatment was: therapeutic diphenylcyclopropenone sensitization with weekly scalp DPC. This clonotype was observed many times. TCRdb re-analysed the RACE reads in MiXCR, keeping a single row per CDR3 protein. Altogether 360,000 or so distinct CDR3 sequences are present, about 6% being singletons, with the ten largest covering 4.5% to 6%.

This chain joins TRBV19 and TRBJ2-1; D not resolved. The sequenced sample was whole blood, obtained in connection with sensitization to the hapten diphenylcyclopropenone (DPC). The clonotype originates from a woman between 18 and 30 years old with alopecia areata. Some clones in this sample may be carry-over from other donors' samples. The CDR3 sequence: CASSIGLEVWDNEQFF. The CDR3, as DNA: TGTGCCAGTAGTATAGGACTGGAAGTTTGGGACAATGAGCAGTTCTTC.